This T cell receptor beta chain is drawn from a study of regulatory T cells in long-lasting Graves disease. Sequencing libraries for TCR beta were prepared with iRepertoire HTBI primers and Arm-PCR of CDR3 regions. TCRdb passed the multiplex PCR reads through MiXCR, listing each CDR3 protein once. The sample has fewer than 650,000 distinct CDR3 sequences, 15% to 20% seen once. Time point denoted: newly diagnosed GD, antithyroid drugs for less than 3 months. TCR sequences were obtained from RNA taken from PBMCs. Patients hailed from an endocrinology department in Xi'an, China. The CDR3 extends over 16 amino acids. Germline CDR1 and CDR2: LNHDA and SQIVND (reference sequence). The V gene lost 3 bases and the J gene lost 3 bases, with 17 bases spanning the gap. This sample also belongs to another study, concerning T cells in Graves' hyperthyroidism and ophthalmopathy.

The sequence was collected from a man between 18 and 35 years old with Graves disease. The V call is TRBV19, the J call TRBJ1-1; D may be TRBD1 (6 bases). This material consisted of peripheral blood mononuclear cells (PBMCs), taken at new diagnosis, from a patient treated with antithyroid drugs. CDR3 sequence: CASSMQPGKGDTEAFF. The CDR3 DNA reads TGTGCCAGTAGTATGCAACCGGGGAAGGGGGACACTGAAGCTTTCTTT.